The 30 T cell receptor beta chains below were found in one sample sequenced in a study of CD8+ T cells in alopecia areata. It was cDNA, reverse transcribed from extracted RNA, that served as the sequencing template. Produced via immunoSEQ multiplex PCR; TCRdb's table is partial and in-frame only. Here the sample spans about 120,000 clones, roughly 68% being singletons. What was sequenced was CD4+ T cells sorted from blood. The receptors here all came from a human donor in good health.

The gene calls are TRBV11-2 and TRBJ2-1, with 9 bases lining up with TRBD1. Germline V gene sequence: CDR1 SGHAT, CDR2 FQNNGV. The CDR3 is made up of 16 amino acids. V shed 5 bases and J 6 bases; nucleotides not matched to a gene: 11. The CDR3 loop is CASSPVGDRVGNEQFF. For the CDR3, the DNA is TGTGCCAGCAGCCCCGTAGGGGACAGGGTGGGCAATGAGCAGTTCTTC. Drawing the rest from reference TRBV11-2 and TRBJ2-1, the complete variable domain is EAGVAQSPRYKIIEKRQSVAFWCNPISGHATLYWYQQILGQGPKLLIQFQNNGVVDDSQLPKDRFSAERLKGVDSTLKIQPAKLEDSAVYLCASSPVGDRVGNEQFFGPGTRLTVL.

The gene calls are TRBV6-5 and TRBJ1-6; D perhaps matches TRBD1 (5 bases). V was pared by 4 bases and J by 9 bases, with 10 bases between. In germline, CDR1 is MNHEY, CDR2 SVGAGI. The CDR3 is 13 amino acids. The CDR3 spells CASSSGSASPLHF. The DNA for the CDR3 is TGTGCCAGCAGTTCAGGGAGCGCTTCACCCCTCCACTTT.

The chain has TRBV28 and TRBJ1-2; D is possibly TRBD1 (6 bases). Germline assignment: CDR1 MDHEN and CDR2 SYDVKM. This CDR3 comprises 16 residues. V dropped 6 bases and J dropped 4 bases, with 21 bases sitting between them. CDR3 loop: CASSQTGFQILYGYTF. DNA for the CDR3: TGTGCCAGCAGCCAGACAGGATTCCAAATCCTCTATGGCTACACCTTC.

The rearrangement uses TRBV29-1 and TRBJ2-7; D not resolved. Trimming removed 4 bases at V and 4 bases at J, with 8 bases between. CDR3 length: 11 amino acids. CDR1 SQVTM and CDR2 ANQGSEA come from the germline V gene. The CDR3 DNA reads TGCAGCGTTGCTGACACGTACGAGCAGTACTTC. It translates to CSVADTYEQYF.

CDR3 residues: CASSLGQGFNQPQHF. CDR3 DNA: TGTGCCAGCAGCTTGGGACAGGGCTTCAATCAGCCCCAGCATTTT. The genes are TRBV7-2 and TRBJ1-5, with 9 positions matching TRBD1. Germline V gives CDR1 SGHTA, CDR2 FQGNSA. CDR3 length equals 15 residues. V was clipped by 3 bases and J by 3 bases; unmatched bases: 3.

The chain recombines TRBV30 with TRBJ2-7, with a tentative D call TRBD1 (7 bases). Germline V gene data show CDR1 as GTSNPN and CDR2 as SVGIG (reference sequence). The length of the CDR3 is 16 residues. Trimming took 0 bases from V and 5 from J, leaving 20 bases between them. The CDR3 bases are TGTGCCTGGAGTGTATCAGTTGGTCAGGGGGGCAACGAGCAGTACTTC. Translated, it gives CAWSVSVGQGGNEQYF.

For the CDR3, the DNA is TGTGCCAGCACTCGTCGGGGGGCCCACCAATATGGCTACACCTTC. This codes for CASTRRGAHQYGYTF. This chain joins TRBV6-5 and TRBJ1-2, with TRBD1 as a possible D gene (6 bases). In germline, CDR1 is MNHEY, CDR2 SVGAGI. The V gene lost 7 bases and the J gene lost 5 bases, with 20 bases spanning the gap. This CDR3 has 15 amino acids.

V usage is TRBV12-5 and J usage is TRBJ2-5, with D unresolved. Germline V CDR1 and CDR2: LGHNT, FRNRAP. CDR3 length: 16 amino acids. Trimming took 2 bases from V and 0 from J, leaving 13 bases between them. This CDR3 is CASGLLSSSYQETQYF. CDR3 bases: TGTGCTAGTGGTTTGCTTTCCAGTTCCTACCAAGAGACCCAGTACTTC.

The J gene is TRBJ2-1, the V gene TRBV5-1; 10 bases match TRBD1. V trimming: 7 bases; J trimming: 9 bases; junction bases outside the gene matches: 13. CDR1 and CDR2 (germline): SGHRS, YFSETQ. The CDR3 covers 15 residues. In nucleotides, the CDR3 is TGCGCCAGCGCCTCCGGGACAGGGGAGTTTGGTGAGCAGTTCTTC. The encoded protein is CASASGTGEFGEQFF.

This chain connects TRBV9 to TRBJ2-7, with 11 bases identical to TRBD2. The CDR3 has 16 amino acids. Germline CDR1 and CDR2: SGDLS and YYNGEE. Unmatched junction bases numbered 5, after V lost 0 bases and J lost 3 bases. CDR3 nucleotides: TGTGCCAGCAGCGTAGACAGGACTAGCGGGCTCTACGAGCAGTACTTC. Translating it yields CASSVDRTSGLYEQYF.

V and J are TRBV6-1 and TRBJ2-5, with D tentatively TRBD1 (5 bases). The V gene lost 2 bases and the J gene lost 5 bases, with 9 bases spanning the gap. Germline V gene lookup returns CDR1 MNHNS and CDR2 SASEGT. This CDR3 comprises 13 residues. The CDR3 here is CASSEQGWETQYF. The CDR3 DNA sequence: TGTGCCAGCAGTGAACAGGGTTGGGAGACCCAGTACTTC.

In its sample, this clone was seen a few times. This chain joins TRBV4-1 and TRBJ2-2; TRBD2 matches at 10 bases. Germline V gene data show CDR1 as MGHRA and CDR2 as YSYEKL. The length of the CDR3 is 18 residues. J gave up 5 bases and V 1 base, and 10 bases lay outside the gene matches. CDR3 protein: CASSQAGLAGVGTGELFF. As DNA, the CDR3 is TGCGCCAGCAGCCAAGCAGGGCTAGCGGGGGTGGGTACCGGGGAGCTGTTTTTT.

This clone was counted only a few times. This rearrangement joins TRBV4-1 to TRBJ2-2; D not resolved. CDR3 length: 12 residues. Deletions cut 4 bases from V and 6 bases from J, with 6 bases between. CDR1 is MGHRA and CDR2 is YSYEKL in the germline V gene. The CDR3 region has the DNA TGCGCCAGCAGCCGCCCCGCCGGGGAGCTGTTTTTT. Translating it yields CASSRPAGELFF.

The chain joins TRBV19 to TRBJ2-3; a weak D match, TRBD1 (7 bases). CDR3 size: 16 residues. Trimming pared 6 bases from V and 3 bases from J, leaving 19 bases between. CDR1 and CDR2 from the germline V gene are LNHDA and SQIVND (reference sequence). The CDR3 sequence is CASRTRGGGRTDTQYF. The CDR3, as DNA: TGTGCCAGTAGGACCCGAGGAGGGGGCCGGACAGATACGCAGTATTTT.

V is TRBV5-6 and J is TRBJ1-6, with a tentative D call TRBD1 (5 bases). CDR1 and CDR2 from the germline V gene are SGHDT and YYEEEE. The CDR3 has 16 amino acids. Trimming removed 0 bases at V and 6 bases at J, with 13 bases between. CDR3 DNA sequence: TGTGCCAGCAGCTTGGCCGGGACTTCGGCTAATTCACCCCTCCACTTT. It translates to CASSLAGTSANSPLHF.

The gene calls are TRBV7-2 and TRBJ2-5, with 8 bases lining up with TRBD1. V shed 5 bases, J shed 5 bases, and the junction held 7 bases outside the gene matches. This CDR3 is built from 14 residues. Germline CDR1 SGHTA, CDR2 FQGNSA. The CDR3, as DNA: TGTGCCAGCAGCGCAGACAGGGGTTGGGAGACCCAGTACTTC. It translates to CASSADRGWETQYF.

Only one count was recorded for this clone. This chain connects TRBV7-9 to TRBJ1-5; possible D gene TRBD1, 5 bases. The V and J ends lost 2 bases and 2 bases respectively, with 7 bases between them. Germline V gene sequence: CDR1 SEHNR, CDR2 FQNEAQ (reference sequence). CDR3 length: 14 residues. In DNA form, the CDR3 reads TGTGCCAGCAGCTTAAGGGACGGCAATCAGCCCCAGCATTTT. The encoded protein is CASSLRDGNQPQHF.

Only a few counts were recorded for this clone. The gene calls are TRBV19 and TRBJ2-3; the match to TRBD2 covers 12 bases. Trimming took 4 bases from V and 5 from J; bases not matched to a gene: 13. There are 18 residues in the CDR3. CDR1 LNHDA and CDR2 SQIVND come from the germline V gene (reference sequence). The CDR3 sequence: CASSTTPRLAGEVDTQYF. CDR3 coding DNA: TGTGCCAGTAGTACCACCCCAAGACTAGCGGGGGAGGTAGATACGCAGTATTTT.

This sequence joins TRBV25-1 and TRBJ2-1; D is undetermined. The V end lost 1 base, the J end lost 8 bases, and 3 bases lay between the germline ends. CDR1 is MGHDK, CDR2 SYGVNS, per germline. The CDR3 consists of 11 residues. The CDR3 DNA is TGTGCCAGCAGTGAATCCGATGAGCAGTTCTTC. Translation: CASSESDEQFF.

V gene TRBV5-1 combines with J gene TRBJ1-1; D possibly corresponds to TRBD1 (5 bases). Per germline, CDR1 SGHRS and CDR2 YFSETQ. The CDR3 is 15 residues long. The V gene lost 5 bases and the J gene lost 4 bases, with 18 bases spanning the gap. The DNA of the CDR3 is TGCGCCAGCAGTGGTGGACGGGGCCCCAGCACTGAAGCTTTCTTT. Its protein product is CASSGGRGPSTEAFF.

The chain joins TRBV27 to TRBJ1-5; D not certain. With 5 bases removed from V and 9 bases from J, the gap between germline ends came to 20 bases. Germline V gene data show CDR1 as MNHEY and CDR2 as SMNVEV (reference sequence). The CDR3 extends over 15 amino acids. CDR3 region: CASSHRGGALGPQHF. CDR3 in DNA: TGTGCCAGCAGTCACCGCGGTGGAGCGCTTGGGCCCCAGCATTTT.

The chain carries TRBV5-1 and TRBJ1-2; 11 nucleotides match TRBD1. The CDR3 loop spans 15 amino acids. J lost 1 base, V lost 4 bases, and 3 bases had no gene match. Germline loops: CDR1 SGHRS, CDR2 YFSETQ. CDR3 in amino acids: CASSVGTGGNYGYTF. The CDR3 DNA reads as TGCGCCAGCAGCGTAGGGACAGGGGGTAACTATGGCTACACCTTC.

The chain employs TRBV29-1 and TRBJ2-1, with a weak D call TRBD1 (5 bases). Between the trimmed V and J ends, which lost 6 bases and 2 bases, there was a span of 11 bases. Germline V gene sequence: CDR1 SQVTM, CDR2 ANQGSEA. There are 13 residues in the CDR3. The CDR3 nucleotides are TGCAGCGTACGGCAGGGAACCTACAATGAGCAGTTCTTC. This encodes CSVRQGTYNEQFF.

V is TRBV7-2 and J is TRBJ1-6; the D is unclear. Germline values: CDR1 SGHTA, CDR2 FQGNSA. V lost 5 bases and J lost 14, with 13 bases in between. The CDR3 totals 12 residues. The DNA for the CDR3 is TGTGCCAGCAGCAAATACGGTCCCGCCCTCCACTTT. Translation gives CASSKYGPALHF.

The chain couples TRBV4-1 to TRBJ1-2; TRBD1 aligns across 9 bases. CDR3 length equals 15 residues. J gave up 6 bases and V 0 bases, and 5 bases lay outside the gene matches. Germline CDR1 is MGHRA and CDR2 is YSYEKL. The CDR3 region is CASSQEGQGFNGYTF. The DNA of the CDR3 is TGCGCCAGCAGCCAAGAGGGACAGGGATTTAATGGCTACACCTTC.

This clone was detected once. The CDR3 DNA reads as TGCAGTGCTACAAATGTGGGGAAAGCTTTCTTT. Translated: CSATNVGKAFF. This chain connects TRBV20-1 to TRBJ1-1; D not certain. Germline CDR1 reads DFQATT; CDR2 reads SNEGSKA (reference sequence). V was trimmed by 4 bases and J by 9 bases, leaving 12 bases between them. The CDR3 totals 11 residues.

The rearrangement links TRBV10-3 to TRBJ2-5; D call uncertain. CDR3 length: 12 residues. Germline V gene sequence: CDR1 ENHRY, CDR2 SYGVKD. V gave up 5 bases and J gave up 5 bases, with 9 bases separating them. CDR3 in DNA: TGTGCCATCAGTCCCACTTGGGAGACCCAGTACTTC. Amino acids: CAISPTWETQYF.

The table lists this clone with a count of one. The rearrangement joins TRBV7-2 to TRBJ2-3; TRBD1 is a possible D gene (6 bases). The CDR3 is 15 residues long. V was shortened by 1 base and J by 6 bases, with 14 bases between the two germline ends. CDR1 and CDR2 from the germline V gene are SGHTA and FQGNSA. CDR3 amino acids: CASSLGGGRPDTQYF. CDR3 DNA: TGTGCCAGCAGCTTAGGTGGGGGCCGCCCTGATACGCAGTATTTT.

This rearrangement joins TRBV23-1 to TRBJ1-1; D perhaps matches TRBD1 (5 bases). TRBV23-1 is identified as an open reading frame with a role that is uncertain. The CDR3 has 15 residues. V was cut by 1 base and J by 1 base, with 10 bases left in between. Here the CDR3 DNA reads TGCGCCAGCAGTCAATGGGGGAGGCCGAACACTGAAGCTTTCTTT. The encoded protein is CASSQWGRPNTEAFF.

The gene calls are TRBV5-1 and TRBJ1-2; 7 positions match TRBD1. Germline values: CDR1 SGHRS, CDR2 YFSETQ. CDR3 length: 13 residues. Losses at the gene ends were 4 bases for V and 6 bases for J; bases not matched to a gene: 6. The CDR3 DNA reads TGCGCCAGCAGCCTGGGGACAGTGGATGGCTACACCTTC. This translates into CASSLGTVDGYTF. Full variable domain (remainder filled in from reference TRBV5-1 and TRBJ1-2): KAGVTQTPRYLIKTRGQQVTLSCSPISGHRSVSWYQQTPGQGLQFLFEYFSETQRNKGNFPGRFSGRQFSNSRSEMNVSTLELGDSALYLCASSLGTVDGYTFGSGTRLTVV.